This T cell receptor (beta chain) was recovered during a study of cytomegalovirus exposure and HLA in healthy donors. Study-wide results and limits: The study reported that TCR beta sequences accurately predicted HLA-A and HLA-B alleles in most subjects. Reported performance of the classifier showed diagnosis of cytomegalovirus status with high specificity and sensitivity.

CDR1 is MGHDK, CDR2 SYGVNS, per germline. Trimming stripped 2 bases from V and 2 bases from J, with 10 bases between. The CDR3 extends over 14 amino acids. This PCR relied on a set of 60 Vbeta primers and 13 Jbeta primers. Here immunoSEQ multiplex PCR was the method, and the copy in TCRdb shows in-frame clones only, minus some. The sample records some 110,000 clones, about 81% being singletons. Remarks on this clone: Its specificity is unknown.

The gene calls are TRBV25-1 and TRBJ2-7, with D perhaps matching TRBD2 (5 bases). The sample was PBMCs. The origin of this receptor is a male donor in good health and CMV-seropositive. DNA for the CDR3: TGTGCCAGCAGTGAAGTTGTGGGAGCCTACGAGCAGTACTTC. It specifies CASSEVVGAYEQYF.